This is a list of T cell receptor beta chains from one sample in a study of blood T cell repertoires in COVID-19. TCRdb's copy holds only in-frame clones and misses some; the assay was immunoSEQ multiplex PCR. The data contain about 190,000 clones, 75% to 95% of them singletons. The sequenced sample was peripheral blood. The source of these receptors is a man aged 45-65 years with acute or convalescent COVID-19. Both conserved end residues are part of each CDR3. The D gene is left open where the match is weak. Size values are once, few and many counts, or a class for expanded clones, and some rows have none.

>TRBJ1-1|TRBV11-2|.|.
TGTGCCAGCAGCTGGGCTACAGGGATTGGCACTGAAGCTTTCTTT
CASSWATGIGTEAFF
>TRBJ2-2|TRBV7-9|.|.
TGTGCCAGCAGCCCCCTAGTTGGCACCGGGGAGCTGTTTTTT
CASSPLVGTGELFF
>TRBJ2-5|TRBV29-1|once|TRBD2
TGCAGCGCCGCCCTACTAGCGGGAGAGACCCAGTACTTC
CSAALLAGETQYF
>TRBJ2-5|TRBV7-8|.|.
TGTGCCAGCAGCTTACGGGGTGAGACCCAGTACTTC
CASSLRGETQYF
>TRBJ1-3|TRBV7-2|.|.
TGTGCCAGCAGCTTAAGAGGAGACTCTGGAAACACCATATATTTT
CASSLRGDSGNTIYF
>TRBJ2-7|TRBV6-1|.|.
TGTGCCAGCAGTGAATTGGCAGCGGGCTTCGCATCCTACGAGCAGTACTTC
CASSELAAGFASYEQYF
>TRBJ1-1|TRBV27|.|.
TGTGCCAGCAGTCCCTCGGGATCTCAAGGGAACACTGAAGCTTTCTTT
CASSPSGSQGNTEAFF
>TRBJ1-5|TRBV7-9|.|TRBD1
TGTGCCAGCTCCCGCGGAGGGGGCCATCAGCCCCAGCATTTT
CASSRGGGHQPQHF
>TRBJ1-2|TRBV5-6|.|.
TGTGCCAGCAGCTTTCGTTCGGGTCCCGGGGATGGCTACACCTTC
CASSFRSGPGDGYTF
>TRBJ2-3|TRBV5-5|once|TRBD2
TGTGCCAGCAGCCCGCTTGGAGTAGCGGGGAAATCTACAGATACGCAGTATTTT
CASSPLGVAGKSTDTQYF
>TRBJ1-2|TRBV28|once|TRBD1
TGTGCCAGCAGTCCGACAGGGCCAAACTATGGCTACACCTTC
CASSPTGPNYGYTF
>TRBJ2-5|TRBV4-1|.|.
TGCGCCAGCAGCCCCAGGGAATTGGAGACCCAGTACTTC
CASSPRELETQYF
>TRBJ1-4|TRBV28|.|TRBD1
TGTGCCAGCAGTCTCCCGGGACAGGGGTTTAATGAAAAACTGTTTTTT
CASSLPGQGFNEKLFF
>TRBJ1-1|TRBV7-3|.|TRBD1
TGTGCCAGCAGATTACAGGACAGGGGTAACACTGAAGCTTTCTTT
CASRLQDRGNTEAFF
>TRBJ2-3|TRBV7-9|once|TRBD1
TGTGCCAGCAGCTTATGGGGGACAGGGGATTCCACAGATACGCAGTATTTT
CASSLWGTGDSTDTQYF
>TRBJ1-4|TRBV5-1|once|.
TGCGCCAGCAGCTTGGGAGAGAATGAAAAACTGTTTTTT
CASSLGENEKLFF
>TRBJ2-1|TRBV11-2|.|.
TGTGCCAGCAGCTTAGATCCCCCCCTCTATGAGCAGTTCTTC
CASSLDPPLYEQFF
>TRBJ1-3|TRBV18|.|.
TGTGCCAGCTCACCGACCAGGGGTAGCAACACCATATATTTT
CASSPTRGSNTIYF
>TRBJ2-2|TRBV30|.|.
TGTGCCTGGAGTTACAGTAACACCGGGGAGCTGTTTTTT
CAWSYSNTGELFF
>TRBJ1-2|TRBV5-5|.|.
TGTGCCAGCAGCTTGGAGTGGGGCGGAAACTATGGCTACACCTTC
CASSLEWGGNYGYTF
>TRBJ1-2|TRBV24-1|.|TRBD1
TGTGCCACCAGTGACCCCGGGGACAGGGGTCATGGCTACACCTTC
CATSDPGDRGHGYTF
>TRBJ1-1|TRBV7-3|.|.
TGTGCCAGCAGCTTAGATGATGGGCGTGAAGCTTTCTTT
CASSLDDGREAFF
>TRBJ1-4|TRBV4-1|.|.
TGCGCCAGCAGCCAAGACTGGCTCCAAAGAGAAAAACTGTTTTTT
CASSQDWLQREKLFF
>TRBJ2-5|TRBV2|.|TRBD1
TGTGCCAGCCTCATACCGAGGGGGCCACAAGAGACCCAGTACTTC
CASLIPRGPQETQYF
>TRBJ1-1|TRBV28|.|TRBD1
TGTGCCAGCAGTTTAGGACAGGGACTCATGAACACTGAAGCTTTCTTT
CASSLGQGLMNTEAFF
>TRBJ2-3|TRBV5-1|.|.
TGCGCCAGCAGCCCTTCCTCAGATACGCAGTATTTT
CASSPSSDTQYF
>TRBJ2-5|TRBV19|.|.
TGTGCCAGTAGTGGTCTCGGACTTTCTGAAGAGACCCAGTACTTC
CASSGLGLSEETQYF
>TRBJ1-4|TRBV5-1|.|TRBD1
TGCGCCAGCAGCACACAGGGGGCTACTAATGAAAAACTGTTTTTT
CASSTQGATNEKLFF
>TRBJ2-1|TRBV5-1|once|TRBD1
TGCGCCAGCAGCGCAGGCTTGGCAGGGGGCGGTTTCAATGAGCAGTTCTTC
CASSAGLAGGGFNEQFF
>TRBJ2-5|TRBV5-1|once|TRBD2
TGCGCCAGCAGCCCGACTAGCGGGAGGGAAGAGACCCAGTACTTC
CASSPTSGREETQYF
>TRBJ2-6|TRBV20-1|once|.
TGCAGTGCTAGTCGACCCGGGGGGGCCAACGTCCTGACTTTC
CSASRPGGANVLTF
>TRBJ2-3|TRBV25-1|.|.
TGTGCCAGCGGCCTCGGCGGCGATCACGGTACGCAGTATTTT
CASGLGGDHGTQYF
>TRBJ1-4|TRBV6-5|.|.
TGTGCCAGCAGTTACTTCGGGGCAACTAATGAAAAACTGTTTTTT
CASSYFGATNEKLFF
>TRBJ2-1|TRBV27|.|TRBD2
TGTGCCAGCAGTCCCGAAGCGGGATTTACGAATGAGCAGTTCTTC
CASSPEAGFTNEQFF
>TRBJ1-6|TRBV2|few|.
TGTGCCAGCAGTGTCAGGCAGCTTAATTCACCCCTCCACTTT
CASSVRQLNSPLHF
>TRBJ1-5|TRBV6-2/TRBV6-3|few|.
TGTGCCAGCAGTTGGCCTGGCGGTCAGCCCCAGCATTTT
CASSWPGGQPQHF
>TRBJ1-6|TRBV29-1|.|.
TGCAGCGTTGTTGAGACGGGTAATTCACCCCTCCACTTT
CSVVETGNSPLHF
>TRBJ2-3|TRBV28|once|.
TGTGCCAGCAGTTTGAGGCAGGGGCCGCAGGATACGCAGTATTTT
CASSLRQGPQDTQYF
>TRBJ2-3|TRBV9|.|.
TGTGCCAGCAGCGTAGGTGGTAGTGCAGATACGCAGTATTTT
CASSVGGSADTQYF
>TRBJ2-7|TRBV28|.|.
TGTGCCAGCAGTTTATCGGGCGAGCAGTACTTC
CASSLSGEQYF